This T cell receptor (beta chain) appears in the sequencing data of a study of T-cell memory formation after mild COVID-19 (dated by TCRdb to the early 2020s). In terms of the full investigation: TCR sequence clusters from the two donors were largely donor specific. The cohort comprised two young, previously healthy adult volunteers, one female and one male. Longitudinal TCRalpha and TCRbeta repertoire sequencing tracked T-cell clones expanding and contracting after mild COVID-19 in a couple of donors.

In this sample, this clonotype turned up a few times. No antigen is known for it. Per-nucleotide qualities are absent, and no much larger clonotype sits a single base away. PBMCs were isolated by Ficoll-Paque density gradient centrifugation. Sequencing was carried out with an Illumina NovaSeq 6000. cDNA libraries for TCRalpha and TCRbeta were prepared by 5'RACE using constant-segment primers, with sample barcodes and unique molecular identifiers added. RNA was extracted from every sample with Trizol reagent. Library amplification was performed in two PCR steps, and a second sample barcode and Illumina TruSeq adapters were introduced in the second step. Sequencing of libraries was performed on an Illumina NovaSeq with 2 x 150 bp paired-end reads. The original pipeline was this. With migec v1.2.7, reads were demultiplexed and then collapsed into UMI-guided consensus sequences. Using mixcr v2.1.11, the UMI consensuses were aligned to TRA and TRB V and J templates and assembled into clonotypes. A clonotype was counted as expanded or contracted only when both edgeR and NoisET called the clonotype significant, with the noise models trained on biological replicates. edgeR calls used a false discovery rate-adjusted p below 0.01 and a log2 fold-change threshold of 1. As an exploratory analysis of dynamics, max-normalized trajectories of the 1000 most abundant clonotypes were examined by PCA with hierarchical clustering. Separately sequenced CD4+ and CD8+ repertoires were used to assign the CD4 or CD8 phenotype of responding clones. The raw public reads went through TCRdb reprocessing: fastp at Q25, MiXCR clone calling, in-frame beta chains kept. When rows share a CDR3 protein, they turn into one entry using the most common DNA and genes. What appears here as the V and J calls and clone size reflects TCRdb's work, not the paper's. The sample table holds 350,000 to 500,000 distinct CDR3 sequences, of which approximately 19% were seen once. The top ten hold 20% to 25% of the sample.

Study-wide conclusions, independent of this receptor: Some responding clones were detected in pre-infection memory, suggesting pre-existing cross-reactive memory T cells joined the SARS-CoV-2 response. Contracting CD4+ clones were found mainly in CM and EM memory subsets, while CD8+ clones were enriched in EMRA. Whether the second-wave clones peaking on day 37 were SARS-CoV-2 specific was not confirmed. The study included only a couple of mild cases, and larger cohorts that include severe cases with pre-infection samples were judged to be necessary. Clones that contracted from day 15 to 85 showed balanced CD4/CD8 phenotypes, whereas a second wave of clones that expanded from day 15 to 37 leaned towards CD4+.

CDR1 and CDR2, looked up from the germline V gene, are SQVTM and ANQGSEA. The CDR3 has 12 amino acids, counting the end cysteine and phenylalanine. Of the read, only the CDR3 DNA is kept; its 36 bases are in frame from base 1. At the junction V is shortened by 8 bases and J by 9 bases; bases outside the gene matches: 7. In this chain, TRBV29-1 is recombined with TRBJ2-1, and 10 junctional nucleotides match TRBD2. Sequenced material: PBMCs or a T cell subset sorted from them (not recorded which). This receptor was obtained from a man younger than 35 who had mild COVID-19 (a few samples of this study predate the infection). The sample titles of this study are shuffled in the database, so cell type and time point are left out; the donor was told from shared clones. The CDR3 reads as follows: CSLRTSGAEQFF. The DNA sequence is as follows: TGCAGCTTAAGGACTAGCGGAGCTGAGCAGTTCTTC.